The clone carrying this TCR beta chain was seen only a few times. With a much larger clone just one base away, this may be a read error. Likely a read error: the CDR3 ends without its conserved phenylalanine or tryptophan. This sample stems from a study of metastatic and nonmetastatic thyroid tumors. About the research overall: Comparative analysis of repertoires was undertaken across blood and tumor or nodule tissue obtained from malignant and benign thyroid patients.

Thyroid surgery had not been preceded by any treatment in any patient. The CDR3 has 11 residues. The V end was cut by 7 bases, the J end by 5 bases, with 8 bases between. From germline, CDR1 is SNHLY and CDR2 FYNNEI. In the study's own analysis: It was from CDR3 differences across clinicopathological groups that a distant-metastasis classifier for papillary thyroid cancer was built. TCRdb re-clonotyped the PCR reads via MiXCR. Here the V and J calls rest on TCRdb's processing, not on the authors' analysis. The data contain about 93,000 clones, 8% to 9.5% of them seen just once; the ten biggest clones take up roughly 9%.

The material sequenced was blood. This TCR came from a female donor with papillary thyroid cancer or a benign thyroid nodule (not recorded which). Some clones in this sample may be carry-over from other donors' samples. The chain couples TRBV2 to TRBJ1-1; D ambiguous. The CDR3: CASNGGTEAFS. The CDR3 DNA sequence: TGTGCCAGCAATGGAGGTACTGAAGCTTTCTCT.